The following is a T cell receptor (beta chain) sequence with its context. Its binding antigen is unknown. No much larger clone is present one base from it, and per-base qualities are unavailable. The CDR3 regions of human TCRbeta chains were analyzed by immunosequencing. Under the source paper's analysis protocol: TCRs in the repertoires were compared against a reference library of SARS-CoV-2-specific TCRs that had been generated with the MIRA antigen-specificity platform. Breadth was defined as the fraction of unique TCRs that were SARS-CoV-2-associated, and depth was defined as the fraction of total T cells that were SARS-CoV-2-associated. Using the MIRA data, each spike-specific TCR was mapped to the spike region that the TCR reacts to and placed in a CD4 or CD8 class. Log10-transformed breadth and depth values were compared by one-way ANOVA with Sidak's multiple comparisons tests. TCRdb stores this immuneACCESS table with in-frame sequences only. Part of the clones is absent; in the studies checked, under half of the shortfall reflects unresolved V genes, and no reason is known for the rest. Clone size and V and J calls were adopted from that table, with D and trimming inferred from the DNA. Here the sample has 100,000 to 150,000 clones; around 85% occur a single time. The ten largest clonotypes hold over 5% of the sample.

The sample comes from a study of T cell responses to AZD1222 COVID-19 vaccine (dated by TCRdb to the early 2020s). About the investigation overall: AZD1222 recipients with second doses at about 4 weeks or about 12 weeks were pooled, because spike-specific TCR depth and breadth did not differ between schedules. Trial participants were enrolled into age subgroups of 18-55, 56-69 and 70-plus years, which contained about 150, 27 and 61 TCR-sequenced participants, respectively. A total of more than 230 trial participants underwent TCR sequencing, of whom more than 200 had received two doses of AZD1222 and around 25 had received two doses of the MenACWY control vaccine.

General study outcomes and caveats: Because no day 14 peak-response samples were available, repertoires were characterized only after the peak T cell response. Nearly half of unique spike-specific TCRs reportedly recognized epitopes outside regions mutated in the B.1.351 and B.1.1.7 variants. CD4 TCRs associated with the vaccine covered the entire spike protein, and the dominant responses were in regions 160-218 and 743-854. Conclusions about previously exposed vaccinees are limited because only six or seven AZD1222 recipients were SARS-CoV-2 seropositive at baseline. The 56-69-year group was small, and its depth increase did not reach significance, likely because of low power. After two AZD1222 doses, both the breadth and the depth of spike-specific TCRs were significantly higher than at day 0 and than in MenACWY recipients. Most participants were white British and females outnumbered males, and the authors suggested that clonal diversity may have been underestimated.

The CDR3 covers 19 residues, taking in both the cysteine and the phenylalanine. The entry retains the CDR3 DNA only, 57 bases that are in frame from base 1. CDR1 MGHRA and CDR2 YSYEKL are derived from the germline V gene. V loses 4 bases at its end and J loses 3 bases; junction bases beyond the gene matches: 13. This sample's time point label indicates: baseline before first vaccination. Vaccinee samples were obtained from the UK trials COV001 and COV002, which included a single-blind randomized controlled phase 2/3 trial of AZD1222 (ChAdOx1 nCoV-19) in healthy adults. Trial participant PBMC samples were collected at day 0 and day 28 after the second dose for TCRbeta chain sequencing.

This sequence was found in an adult in good health. This receptor chain uses TRBV4-1 and TRBJ2-1; the junction holds 12 bases that match TRBD2. The sample was peripheral blood, taken on day 0 of AZD1222 vaccination. The CDR3 region has the sequence CASSPTALAGGRNYNEQFF. The nucleotide sequence is TGCGCCAGCAGCCCTACGGCACTAGCGGGGGGTCGAAACTACAATGAGCAGTTCTTC.